Listed below are T cell receptor beta chains from one sample, sequenced in a study of CD8 T cells in Susac syndrome. Each CDR3 protein is one row after TCRdb ran MiXCR on the immunoSEQ multiplex PCR reads. The sample has about 250,000 distinct CDR3 sequences, just under 95% seen once. The sample taken for sequencing was CD4+ T cells from PBMCs. The source of these receptors is a human donor with multiple sclerosis. CDR3s include the opening cysteine and the closing phenylalanine or tryptophan. D genes are given only for firm matches.

v_gene	len	d_gene	j_gene	CDR3aa	CDR3nt
TRBV30	14	.	TRBJ2-6	CAWRPNRGANVLTF	TGTGCCTGGAGACCGAATCGAGGGGCCAACGTCCTGACTTTC
TRBV3-1	11	.	TRBJ1-2	CASSQKEGYTF	TGTGCCAGCAGCCAAAAAGAGGGCTACACCTTC
TRBV14	12	.	TRBJ1-3	CASSLLYGTIYF	TGTGCCAGCAGCCTCTTATACGGCACCATATATTTT
TRBV13	16	.	TRBJ2-3	CASSPKTLGPPDTQYF	TGTGCCAGCAGCCCAAAAACCCTGGGGCCCCCAGATACGCAGTATTTT
TRBV12-3/TRBV12-4	15	TRBD2	TRBJ2-7	CASSDRLAGANEQYF	TGTGCCAGCAGTGACCGACTAGCGGGGGCCAACGAGCAGTACTTC
TRBV19	14	.	TRBJ2-5	CASSDSPPSGTQYF	TGTGCCAGTAGTGATTCGCCCCCTTCGGGGACCCAGTACTTC
TRBV20-1	14	.	TRBJ1-5	CSARATEAGQPQHF	TGCAGTGCTAGAGCGACCGAAGCGGGTCAGCCCCAGCATTTT
TRBV18	15	TRBD1	TRBJ2-2	CASSLGQENTGELFF	TGTGCCAGCTCTTTGGGACAGGAGAACACCGGGGAGCTGTTTTTT
TRBV24-1	17	.	TRBJ1-5	CATSDPAEGGSGQPQHF	TGTGCCACCAGTGACCCCGCCGAGGGAGGGAGTGGACAGCCCCAGCATTTT
TRBV6-6	15	.	TRBJ2-4	CASSYVDGVGNIQYF	TGTGCCAGCAGTTACGTAGACGGCGTGGGAAACATTCAGTACTTC
TRBV19	14	.	TRBJ1-5	CASSITGLNQPQHF	TGTGCCAGTAGTATAACCGGGTTGAATCAGCCCCAGCATTTT
TRBV7-9	15	TRBD1	TRBJ2-3	CASSLNRGRSDTQYF	TGTGCCAGCAGCCTTAACAGGGGGCGTTCAGATACGCAGTATTTT
TRBV20-1	16	.	TRBJ2-3	CSARPSQGGGTDTQYF	TGCAGTGCTAGACCAAGTCAGGGGGGGGGCACAGATACGCAGTATTTT
TRBV5-1	14	.	TRBJ2-7	CASSPRDVAGEQYF	TGCGCCAGCAGCCCCAGGGACGTCGCGGGTGAGCAGTACTTC
TRBV6-6	15	.	TRBJ1-3	CASSYGRGSGNTIYF	TGTGCCAGCAGTTACGGTCGTGGGTCTGGAAACACCATATATTTT
TRBV12-3/TRBV12-4	15	TRBD2	TRBJ2-3	CASILSAGDTDTQYF	TGTGCCAGCATTCTATCGGCGGGAGACACAGATACGCAGTATTTT
TRBV19	17	.	TRBJ1-2	CASSIEGSRTKGYGYTF	TGTGCCAGTAGTATAGAGGGCAGTCGGACTAAGGGCTATGGCTACACCTTC